These T cell receptor beta chains were read from a single sample in a study of blood T cell repertoires in COVID-19. TCRdb keeps only in-frame clones here, not all; method: immunoSEQ multiplex PCR. The sample lists roughly 200,000 clones, approximately 88% occurring once. The sample was peripheral blood. The origin of the receptors is a young woman with acute or convalescent COVID-19. CDR3s include the opening cysteine and the closing phenylalanine or tryptophan. A D gene is named only where the DNA matches it firmly. For some rows the clone size is stated as once, few or many, or as a class when expanded; others skip it.

j_call | clone_size | d_call | v_call | cdr3_nt | cdr3_aa
TRBJ2-6 | - | - | TRBV2 | TGTGCCAGCAGTGGTCGACTATTCGTCTCTGGGGCCAACGTCCTGACTTTC | CASSGRLFVSGANVLTF
TRBJ1-5 | - | - | TRBV11-2 | TGTGCCAGCAGCTTAGATCTTTCCGGGCCCCAGCATTTT | CASSLDLSGPQHF
TRBJ2-7 | few | TRBD1 | TRBV28 | TGTGCCAGCAGCCCGGGACAGAACTACGAGCAGTACTTC | CASSPGQNYEQYF
TRBJ2-1 | - | - | TRBV27 | TGTGCCACCAAGCCTACCCTATATTCAGCGGACGAGCAGTTCTTC | CATKPTLYSADEQFF
TRBJ2-7 | - | - | TRBV28 | TGTGCCAGCAGGCCTAATCAGGGATACGGCTACGAGCAGTACTTC | CASRPNQGYGYEQYF
TRBJ2-5 | - | - | TRBV7-2 | TGTGCCAGCAGCTATCGGGGGAGCGAGACCCAGTACTTC | CASSYRGSETQYF
TRBJ2-5 | once | - | TRBV5-1 | TGCGCCAGCTCGGGGGGGACAGAAGAGACCCAGTACTTC | CASSGGTEETQYF
TRBJ2-1 | - | - | TRBV2 | TGTGCCAGCAGAGGGACTTCAAGCTCCTACAATGAGCAGTTCTTC | CASRGTSSSYNEQFF
TRBJ2-5 | - | - | TRBV5-8 | TGTGCCAGCAGCTCGGGATTCTCGCCGGGAGAGGAGACCCAGTACTTC | CASSSGFSPGEETQYF
TRBJ1-2 | - | TRBD1 | TRBV3-1/TRBV3-2 | TGTGCCAGCAGCCAGGCGGGACAGCCGCCCAACTTC | CASSQAGQPPNF
TRBJ1-2 | - | TRBD1 | TRBV28 | TGTGCCAGCAATATGGGGACAGGGGCGGGCGGCTACACCTTC | CASNMGTGAGGYTF
TRBJ1-6 | - | - | TRBV30 | TGTGCCTGGGCCTGGAGGGAAGCCTCACCCCTCCACTTT | CAWAWREASPLHF
TRBJ2-7 | once | TRBD2 | TRBV18 | TGTGCCAGCTCACCACCCTTCATAGCGGGAGATCGAGAGCAGTACTTC | CASSPPFIAGDREQYF
TRBJ1-2 | - | - | TRBV4-1 | TGCGCCAGCAGCCTAGACGTGGGACACCTCAACTATGGCTACACCTTC | CASSLDVGHLNYGYTF
TRBJ2-1 | - | TRBD2 | TRBV30 | TGTGCCTGGAGTGTAGGAGGGAGCGGGGGATACAATGAGCAGTTCTTC | CAWSVGGSGGYNEQFF
TRBJ1-5 | - | - | TRBV2 | TGTGCCAGCAGTTCGACAGGAGGTCATCAGCCCCAGCATTTT | CASSSTGGHQPQHF
TRBJ2-7 | - | TRBD2 | TRBV11-2 | TGTGCCAGCAGCTTAGTTGCGGGAGTTGGGTCCTACGAGCAGTACTTC | CASSLVAGVGSYEQYF
TRBJ2-7 | once | TRBD2 | TRBV13 | TGTGCCAGCACCCCCCGAGGACTAGCTCAGGGGCAGTACTTC | CASTPRGLAQGQYF
TRBJ2-5 | - | TRBD2 | TRBV5-1 | TGCGCCAGCAGCCCCCGGACTAGCGGCCAAGAGACCCAGTACTTC | CASSPRTSGQETQYF
TRBJ2-1 | - | - | TRBV15 | TGTGCCACCAGCAGAGTCCGCGACAATGAGCAGTTCTTC | CATSRVRDNEQFF
TRBJ1-1 | once | TRBD1 | TRBV28 | TGTGCCAGCAGTTGGACAGGGTCGGAGCCCGGGTCTTTCTTT | CASSWTGSEPGSFF
TRBJ1-5 | - | - | TRBV4-1 | TGCGCCAGCAGCCAAGGAGGGGCGGGGGGTCAGCCCCAGCATTTT | CASSQGGAGGQPQHF
TRBJ2-1 | - | - | TRBV19 | TGTGCCTCTTGCCCTTTACTGGGGCGGAATGAGCAGTTCTTC | CASCPLLGRNEQFF
TRBJ2-5 | - | TRBD2 | TRBV5-1 | TGCGCCAGCAGCCGGACGACTAGCGGGAGCGGAGAGACCCAGTACTTC | CASSRTTSGSGETQYF
TRBJ2-2 | - | TRBD1 | TRBV5-6 | TGTGCCAGCAGCTACATGGGACAGACTAATTGGGCCGGGGAGCTGTTTTTT | CASSYMGQTNWAGELFF
TRBJ2-5 | - | - | TRBV14 | TGTGCCAGAGGACGGGAGCCCCAGTACTTC | CARGREPQYF
TRBJ2-2 | - | - | TRBV27 | TGTGCCAGCAGTTTGTACATGAACACCGGGGAGCTGTTTTTT | CASSLYMNTGELFF
TRBJ2-1 | - | TRBD1 | TRBV28 | TGTGCCAGCAGTTGGGCAGGGGGCTTAAGGGGCCAGTTCTTC | CASSWAGGLRGQFF
TRBJ2-7 | - | - | TRBV3-1/TRBV3-2 | TGTGCCAGCAGCCAAGTACAGGGCGAGCAGTACTTC | CASSQVQGEQYF
TRBJ1-1 | - | - | TRBV6-2/TRBV6-3 | TGTGCCAGCAGTTATCGGGGGAGAAATTGGATGAACACTGAAGCTTTCTTT | CASSYRGRNWMNTEAFF
TRBJ1-5 | - | - | TRBV5-6 | TGTGCCAGCAGCTTCACAGGGACCAATCAGCCCCAGCATTTT | CASSFTGTNQPQHF
TRBJ1-6 | - | TRBD1 | TRBV5-4 | TGTGCCAGCAGCCCGGACAGGGTTAGGTCACCCCTCCACTTT | CASSPDRVRSPLHF
TRBJ2-1 | once | TRBD2 | TRBV5-1 | TGCGCCAGCAGCTTTGGAACTAGCGAATACAATGAGCAGTTCTTC | CASSFGTSEYNEQFF
TRBJ2-5 | - | - | TRBV30 | TGTGCCTGCGGGAAAGAGACCCAGTACTTC | CACGKETQYF
TRBJ1-5 | - | - | TRBV19 | TGTGCCAGTAGCACAGGGAACCAGCCCCAGCATTTT | CASSTGNQPQHF
TRBJ2-7 | - | - | TRBV5-1 | TGCGCCAGCAGCGTCCAGGGGGACTGGTCCTACGAGCAGTACTTC | CASSVQGDWSYEQYF
TRBJ1-1 | - | - | TRBV18 | TGTGCCAGCTCACCAGATTCGAGGAACACTGAAGCTTTCTTT | CASSPDSRNTEAFF
TRBJ2-7 | - | - | TRBV3-1/TRBV3-2 | TGTGCCAGCAGCCCCGACAGTACCCACGAGCAGTACTTC | CASSPDSTHEQYF
TRBJ1-6 | - | - | TRBV19 | TGTGCCAGTACGGACTCCCCCCGAAGATCACCCCTCCACTTT | CASTDSPRRSPLHF
TRBJ2-1 | - | TRBD2 | TRBV24-1 | TGTGCCACCAGTGATTACGGACTAGCGGGAGTCTCGTTCTTC | CATSDYGLAGVSFF
TRBJ2-5 | few | - | TRBV7-2 | TGTGCCAGCAGCTCAGGGGAGACCCAGTACTTC | CASSSGETQYF
TRBJ2-1 | - | TRBD2 | TRBV3-1/TRBV3-2 | TGTGCCACCCGGCGTTCGGGAGGGCCCCATGAGCAGTTCTTC | CATRRSGGPHEQFF
TRBJ1-4 | - | TRBD1 | TRBV28 | TGTGCCAGCAGAACTAGATCTGACAGGGGTGGGGAAAAACTGTTTTTT | CASRTRSDRGGEKLFF